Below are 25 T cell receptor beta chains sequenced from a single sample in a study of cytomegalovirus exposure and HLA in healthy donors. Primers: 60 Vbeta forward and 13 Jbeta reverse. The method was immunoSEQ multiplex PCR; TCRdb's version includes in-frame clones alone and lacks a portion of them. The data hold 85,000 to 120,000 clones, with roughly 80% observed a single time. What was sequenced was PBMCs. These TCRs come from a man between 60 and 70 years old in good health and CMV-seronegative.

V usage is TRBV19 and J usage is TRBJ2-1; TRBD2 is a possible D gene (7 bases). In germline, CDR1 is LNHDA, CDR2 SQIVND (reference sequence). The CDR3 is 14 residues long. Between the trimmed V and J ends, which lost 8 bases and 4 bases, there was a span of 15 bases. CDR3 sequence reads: CASARGAAYNEQFF. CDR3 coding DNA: TGTGCCAGTGCCCGGGGGGCAGCTTACAATGAGCAGTTCTTC.

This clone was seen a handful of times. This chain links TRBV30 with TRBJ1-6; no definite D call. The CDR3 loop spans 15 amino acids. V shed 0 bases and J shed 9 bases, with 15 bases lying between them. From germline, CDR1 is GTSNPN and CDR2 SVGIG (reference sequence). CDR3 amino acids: CAWSVGGYHGSPLHF. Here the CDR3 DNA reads TGTGCCTGGAGTGTTGGAGGGTATCATGGTTCACCCCTCCACTTT.

The CDR3 bases are TGTGCCAGCTCATCCAAGCGGGACACTTTAAAGTTCTTC. Amino acid sequence: CASSSKRDTLKFF. The chain couples TRBV18 to TRBJ2-1; perhaps TRBD2 as D (7 bases). With 5 bases removed from V and 14 bases from J, the gap between germline ends came to 19 bases. Germline-derived CDR1 and CDR2 are KGHSH and LQKENI. CDR3 length equals 13 residues. Drawing the rest from reference TRBV18 and TRBJ2-1, the complete variable domain is NAGVMQNPRHLVRRRGQEARLRCSPMKGHSHVYWYRQLPEEGLKFMVYLQKENIIDESGMPKERFSAEFPKEGPSILRIQQVVRGDSAAYFCASSSKRDTLKFFGPGTRLTVL.

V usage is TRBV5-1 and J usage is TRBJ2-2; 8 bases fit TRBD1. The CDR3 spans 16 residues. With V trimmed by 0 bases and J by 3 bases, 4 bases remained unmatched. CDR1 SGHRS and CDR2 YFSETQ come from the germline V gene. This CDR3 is CASSLVGQGYTGELFF. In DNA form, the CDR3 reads TGCGCCAGCAGCTTGGTTGGACAGGGATACACCGGGGAGCTGTTTTTT.

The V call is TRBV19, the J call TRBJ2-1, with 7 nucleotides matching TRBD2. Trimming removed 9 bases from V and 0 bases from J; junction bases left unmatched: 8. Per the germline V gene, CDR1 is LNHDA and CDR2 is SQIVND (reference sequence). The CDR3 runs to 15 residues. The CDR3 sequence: CARVERGNSYNEQFF. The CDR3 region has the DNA TGTGCCAGAGTTGAGCGGGGAAACTCCTACAATGAGCAGTTCTTC.

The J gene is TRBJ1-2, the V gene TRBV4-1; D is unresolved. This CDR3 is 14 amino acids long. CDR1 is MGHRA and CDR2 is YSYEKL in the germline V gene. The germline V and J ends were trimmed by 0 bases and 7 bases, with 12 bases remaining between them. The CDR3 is CASSQDFLAGGYTF. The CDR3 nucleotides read TGCGCCAGCAGCCAAGATTTTTTAGCTGGTGGCTACACCTTC.

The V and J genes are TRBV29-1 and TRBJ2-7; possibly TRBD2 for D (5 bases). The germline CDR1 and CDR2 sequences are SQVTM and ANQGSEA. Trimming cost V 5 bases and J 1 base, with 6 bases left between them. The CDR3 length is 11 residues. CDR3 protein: CSVRGSYEQYF. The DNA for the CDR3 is TGCAGCGTTCGAGGGTCCTACGAGCAGTACTTC.

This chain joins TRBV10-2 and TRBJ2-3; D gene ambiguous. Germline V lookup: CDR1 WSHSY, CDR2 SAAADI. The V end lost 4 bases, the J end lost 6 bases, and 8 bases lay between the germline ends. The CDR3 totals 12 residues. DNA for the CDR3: TGCGCCAGCAGTGGTTCCGGGGATACGCAGTATTTT. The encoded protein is CASSGSGDTQYF.

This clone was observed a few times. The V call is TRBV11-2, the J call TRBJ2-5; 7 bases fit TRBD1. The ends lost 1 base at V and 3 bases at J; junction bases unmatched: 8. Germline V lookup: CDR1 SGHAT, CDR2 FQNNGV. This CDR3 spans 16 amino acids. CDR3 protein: CASSLGQGINKETQYF. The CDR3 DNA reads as TGTGCCAGCAGCTTAGGACAGGGAATTAACAAAGAGACCCAGTACTTC.

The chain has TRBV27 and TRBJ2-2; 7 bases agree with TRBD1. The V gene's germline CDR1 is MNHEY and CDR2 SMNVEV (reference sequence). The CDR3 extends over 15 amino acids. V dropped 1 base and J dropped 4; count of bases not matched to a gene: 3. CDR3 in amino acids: CASSLYRGSTGELFF. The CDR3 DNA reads TGTGCCAGCAGTTTATACAGGGGAAGCACCGGGGAGCTGTTTTTT.

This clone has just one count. The CDR3, as DNA: TGTGCCAGCAGAAGACAGGGCGGTCAGCCCCAGCATTTT. It is translated as CASRRQGGQPQHF. The chain uses TRBV2 and TRBJ1-5, with 7 bases fitting TRBD1. From germline, CDR1 is SNHLY and CDR2 FYNNEI. The CDR3 runs to 13 residues. After removal of 6 bases from V and 6 bases from J, the junction contained 5 bases not matched to a gene.

The CDR3, as DNA: TGCGCCAGCACGAGATTAGCGGGGACCACAGATACGCAGTATTTT. It specifies CASTRLAGTTDTQYF. J is TRBJ2-3 and V is TRBV5-1, with TRBD2 matching over 8 bases. V was pared by 6 bases and J by 2 bases, with 8 bases of the junction left unmatched. Germline CDR1 SGHRS, CDR2 YFSETQ. The CDR3 is made up of 15 amino acids.

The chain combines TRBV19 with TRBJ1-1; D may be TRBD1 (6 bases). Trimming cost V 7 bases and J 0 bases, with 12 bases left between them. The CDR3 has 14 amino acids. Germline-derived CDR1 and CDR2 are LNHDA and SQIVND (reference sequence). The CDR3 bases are TGTGCCAGTAACCCCGGGACATTGAACACTGAAGCTTTCTTT. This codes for CASNPGTLNTEAFF.

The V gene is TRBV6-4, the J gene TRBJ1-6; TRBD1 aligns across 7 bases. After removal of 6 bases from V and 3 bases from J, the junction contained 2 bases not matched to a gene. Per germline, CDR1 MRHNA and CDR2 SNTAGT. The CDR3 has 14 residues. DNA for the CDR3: TGTGCCAGCAGGGGGGACAGCTATAATTCACCCCTCCACTTT. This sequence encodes CASRGDSYNSPLHF.

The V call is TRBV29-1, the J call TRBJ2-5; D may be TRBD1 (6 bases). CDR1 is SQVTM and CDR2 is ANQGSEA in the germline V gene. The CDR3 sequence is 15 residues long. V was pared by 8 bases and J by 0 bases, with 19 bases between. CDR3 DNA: TGCAGCATATTGTCAGGGGCTCTTTACCAAGAGACCCAGTACTTC. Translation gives CSILSGALYQETQYF. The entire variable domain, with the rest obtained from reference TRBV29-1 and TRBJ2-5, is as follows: SAVISQKPSRDICQRGTSLTIQCQVDSQVTMMFWYRQQPGQSLTLIATANQGSEATYESGFVIDKFPISRPNLTFSTLTVSNMSPEDSSIYLCSILSGALYQETQYFGPGTRLLVL.

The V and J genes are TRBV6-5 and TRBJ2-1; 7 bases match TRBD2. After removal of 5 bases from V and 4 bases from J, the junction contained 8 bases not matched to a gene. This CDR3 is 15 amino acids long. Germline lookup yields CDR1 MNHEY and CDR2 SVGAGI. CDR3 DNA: TGTGCCAGCAGTCCTCCGGGGGGACCTTACAATGAGCAGTTCTTC. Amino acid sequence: CASSPPGGPYNEQFF.

The CDR3 DNA follows: TGTGCCAGCAGTAGGTACCAGGGGACTGAAGCTTTCTTT. This codes for CASSRYQGTEAFF. V is TRBV6-1 and J is TRBJ1-1; tentatively, D is TRBD1 (6 bases). This CDR3 has 13 residues. Germline-derived CDR1 and CDR2 are MNHNS and SASEGT. V was clipped by 5 bases and J by 5 bases, with 12 bases between them.

For the CDR3, the DNA is TGTGCCAGCAGCTTGGTAGAGCTTCTCGGCCGGGGTAATTCACCCCTCCACTTT. Its protein product is CASSLVELLGRGNSPLHF. The chain couples TRBV5-8 to TRBJ1-6; D is ambiguous. V lost 0 bases to trimming and J lost 6 bases, with 19 bases between them. The CDR3 spans 18 residues. CDR1 and CDR2 from the germline V gene are SGHTS and YDEGEE.

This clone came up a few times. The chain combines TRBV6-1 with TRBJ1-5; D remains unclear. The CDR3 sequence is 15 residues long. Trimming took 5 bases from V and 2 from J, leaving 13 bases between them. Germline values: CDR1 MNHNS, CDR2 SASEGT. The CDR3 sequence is CASSLRRAGNQPQHF. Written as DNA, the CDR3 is TGTGCCAGCAGTCTACGGCGCGCGGGCAATCAGCCCCAGCATTTT.

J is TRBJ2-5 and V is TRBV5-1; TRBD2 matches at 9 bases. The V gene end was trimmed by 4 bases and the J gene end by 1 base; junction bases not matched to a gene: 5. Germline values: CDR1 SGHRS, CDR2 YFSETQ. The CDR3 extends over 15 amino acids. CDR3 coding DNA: TGCGCCAGCAGCACCGCGGGGGGGACCCAAGAGACCCAGTACTTC. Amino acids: CASSTAGGTQETQYF. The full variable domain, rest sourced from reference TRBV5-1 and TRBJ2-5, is KAGVTQTPRYLIKTRGQQVTLSCSPISGHRSVSWYQQTPGQGLQFLFEYFSETQRNKGNFPGRFSGRQFSNSRSEMNVSTLELGDSALYLCASSTAGGTQETQYFGPGTRLLVL.

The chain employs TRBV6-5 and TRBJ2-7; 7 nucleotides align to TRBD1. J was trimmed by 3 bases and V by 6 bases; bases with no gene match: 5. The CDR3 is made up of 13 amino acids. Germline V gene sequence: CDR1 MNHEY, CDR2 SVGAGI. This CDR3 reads CASSGDRFYEQYF. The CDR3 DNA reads TGTGCCAGCAGCGGGGACAGATTCTACGAGCAGTACTTC.

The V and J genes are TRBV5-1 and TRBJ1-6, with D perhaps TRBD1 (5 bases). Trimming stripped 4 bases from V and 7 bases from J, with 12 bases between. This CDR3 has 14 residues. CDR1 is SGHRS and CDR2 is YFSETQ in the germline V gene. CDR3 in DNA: TGCGCCAGCAGCCTGGGGGGGGAAAATTCACCCCTCCACTTT. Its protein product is CASSLGGENSPLHF.

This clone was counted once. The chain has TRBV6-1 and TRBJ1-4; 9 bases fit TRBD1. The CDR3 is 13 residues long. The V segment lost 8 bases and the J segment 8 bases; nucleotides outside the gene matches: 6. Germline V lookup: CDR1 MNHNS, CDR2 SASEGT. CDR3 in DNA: TGTGCCAGCCAGGACAGGGGTTTGGAAAAACTGTTTTTT. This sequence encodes CASQDRGLEKLFF.

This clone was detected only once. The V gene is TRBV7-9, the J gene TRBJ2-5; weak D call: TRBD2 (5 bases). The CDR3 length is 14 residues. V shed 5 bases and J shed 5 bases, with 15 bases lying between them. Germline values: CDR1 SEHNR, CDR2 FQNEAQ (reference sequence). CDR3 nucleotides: TGTGCCAGCAGCCCCTCGGGGAGTGGCGAGACCCAGTACTTC. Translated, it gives CASSPSGSGETQYF.

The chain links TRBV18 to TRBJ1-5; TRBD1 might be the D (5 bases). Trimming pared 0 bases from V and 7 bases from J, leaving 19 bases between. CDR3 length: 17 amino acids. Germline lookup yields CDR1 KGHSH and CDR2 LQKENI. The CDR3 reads CASSPPGGDWGRQPQHF. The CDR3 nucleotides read TGTGCCAGCTCACCACCCGGTGGGGATTGGGGCCGCCAGCCCCAGCATTTT.